The 13 T cell receptor beta chains in this list originate from one sample, sequenced in a study of T cells expressing NK-cell markers. TCRdb reprocessed the 5' RACE reads and keeps a single row for each CDR3 protein, giving no DNA. The sample yields roughly 430,000 distinct CDR3 sequences, of which the top ten take up under 7.5%. The sequencing input was blood T cells: a sorted CD56 or NKG2C T cell subset, CD4+ or CD8+ T cells, or bulk PBMC T cells (not recorded which). The receptor source for this set is a woman between 18 and 70 years old in good health.

The CDR3 loop reads CASSYIGKNTEAFF. This chain joins TRBV6-2 or TRBV6-3 and TRBJ1-1. Per the germline V gene, CDR1 is MNHEY and CDR2 is SVGEGT. This CDR3 region has 14 residues.

The chain uses TRBV6-2 or TRBV6-3 and TRBJ2-1. There are 16 residues in the CDR3. Germline values: CDR1 MNHEY, CDR2 SVGEGT. CDR3 in amino acids: CASTLLEFYGHNEQFF.

The CDR3 protein is CASRDWTTSSYNEQFF. The chain joins TRBV6-1 to TRBJ2-1; checking the TCRdb D call of TRBD2 is not possible without DNA. Germline CDR1 MNHNS, CDR2 SASEGT. The CDR3 consists of 16 residues.

This sequence joins TRBV30 and TRBJ2-7; lacking DNA, the TRBD1 call made by TCRdb goes unchecked. Germline CDR1 reads GTSNPN; CDR2 reads SVGIG (reference sequence). There are 12 residues in the CDR3. The CDR3 sequence is CAAKQGWDEQYF.

This chain links TRBV9 with TRBJ1-4; TCRdb lists TRBD1, though no DNA is available to test this call. CDR3 length equals 15 residues. Germline values: CDR1 SGDLS, CDR2 YYNGEE. The CDR3 sequence is CASSVGGQNFEKLFF.

The J gene is TRBJ2-1, the V gene TRBV5-5; TCRdb gives TRBD1 as the D gene, but with no DNA this cannot be confirmed. The CDR3 runs 16 residues. Germline CDR1 SGHKS, CDR2 YYEKEE (reference sequence). The CDR3 loop is CASSAGGGAFYNEQFF.

The chain has TRBV7-8 and TRBJ2-2; the D gene TCRdb calls, TRBD1, cannot be checked with no DNA. The CDR3 loop spans 16 amino acids. Germline V CDR1 and CDR2: SGHVS, FQNEAQ. The CDR3 here is CASSYSGTRGTGELFF.

This rearrangement joins TRBV20-1 to TRBJ2-5; TCRdb's D call of TRBD1 is untestable without DNA. The CDR3 length is 13 residues. CDR1 is DFQATT and CDR2 is SNEGSKA in the germline V gene (reference sequence). The CDR3 here is CSAFRGSQETQYF.

This rearrangement joins TRBV12-3 or TRBV12-4 to TRBJ2-1; TCRdb selects TRBD2, and the lack of DNA leaves this call unchecked. The CDR3 length is 15 residues. The CDR3: CASSFHAGGYNEQFF.

The chain uses TRBV6-2 or TRBV6-3 and TRBJ2-1; TCRdb reports TRBD1, a call that lacks DNA to check it against. The CDR3 has 15 amino acids. The germline CDR1 and CDR2 sequences are MNHEY and SVGEGT. The CDR3 is CASLPRTGVLNEQFF.

The CDR3 sequence is CSATTSGATGELFF. The chain carries TRBV20-1 and TRBJ2-2; the TCRdb D gene call, TRBD2, has no DNA to confirm it. Germline assignment: CDR1 DFQATT and CDR2 SNEGSKA (reference sequence). CDR3 length: 14 amino acids.

The V gene is TRBV5-1, the J gene TRBJ1-1; the D call from TCRdb, TRBD1, cannot be confirmed without DNA. CDR1 SGHRS and CDR2 YFSETQ come from the germline V gene. The CDR3 runs to 18 residues. CDR3 region: CASSLVPGAGGMYTEAFF.

The V and J genes are TRBV5-6 and TRBJ2-5. CDR3 size: 13 residues. Germline CDR1 reads SGHDT; CDR2 reads YYEEEE. CDR3: CASSWGLGETQYF. The entire variable domain, with the rest obtained from reference TRBV5-6 and TRBJ2-5, is as follows: DAGVTQSPTHLIKTRGQQVTLRCSPKSGHDTVSWYQQALGQGPQFIFQYYEEEERQRGNFPDRFSGHQFPNYSSELNVNALLLGDSALYLCASSWGLGETQYFGPGTRLLVL.